Each of the 9 T cell receptor beta chains below was sequenced from the same sample in a study of cytomegalovirus exposure and HLA in healthy donors. The PCR contained 60 Vbeta and 13 Jbeta primers. Sequencing was performed with immunoSEQ multiplex PCR; in TCRdb, only in-frame clones are kept and a portion is missing. The sample yields 150,000 to 200,000 clones, 77% seen once. The sequenced sample consisted of PBMCs. These TCRs come from a woman under 40 in good health and CMV-seropositive.

The genes are TRBV7-2 and TRBJ2-7, with 9 bases that match TRBD1. Germline lookup yields CDR1 SGHTA and CDR2 FQGNSA. The CDR3 loop spans 14 amino acids. The J segment lost 5 bases and the V segment lost 5 bases, leaving 7 bases of the junction unmatched. CDR3 protein: CASSLQGAWDEQYF. DNA for the CDR3: TGTGCCAGCAGCCTACAGGGGGCTTGGGACGAGCAGTACTTC.

In its sample, this clone was seen a few times. The V and J genes are TRBV29-1 and TRBJ1-3; D is ambiguous. The CDR3 runs 12 residues. Germline V gene lookup returns CDR1 SQVTM and CDR2 ANQGSEA. Trimming cost V 7 bases and J 0 bases, with 7 bases left between them. The DNA of the CDR3 is TGCAGCGCCGACACCTCTGGAAACACCATATATTTT. Its protein product is CSADTSGNTIYF.

This chain connects TRBV6-5 to TRBJ2-3, with 8 bases identical to TRBD2. The CDR3 is 13 amino acids. J was trimmed by 7 bases and V by 7 bases; bases with no gene match: 7. The germline V gene encodes CDR1 MNHEY and CDR2 SVGAGI. The CDR3 here is CASMLAGIHTQYF. Here the CDR3 DNA reads TGTGCCAGCATGCTAGCGGGTATCCATACGCAGTATTTT.

The chain recombines TRBV29-1 with TRBJ2-7, with 9 bases identical to TRBD2. The germline gives CDR1 SQVTM, CDR2 ANQGSEA. The CDR3 has 15 residues. Unmatched junction bases numbered 5, after V lost 2 bases and J lost 0 bases. CDR3 coding DNA: TGCAGCGTTGAAACGGAGCGGGAGGCCTCCTACGAGCAGTACTTC. Residues: CSVETEREASYEQYF.

The rearrangement uses TRBV29-1 and TRBJ1-2; possible D gene TRBD1, 6 bases. CDR1 and CDR2 (germline): SQVTM, ANQGSEA. The CDR3 is made up of 13 amino acids. Between the trimmed V and J ends, which lost 4 bases and 7 bases, there was a span of 16 bases. The CDR3 sequence: CSVALPGHLGYTF. DNA of the CDR3: TGCAGCGTTGCCCTACCGGGACACCTTGGCTACACCTTC.

In nucleotides, the CDR3 is TGTGCCAGCTCACCGAGAACGGCGGGGAACACTGAAGCTTTCTTT. The encoded protein is CASSPRTAGNTEAFF. The gene calls are TRBV18 and TRBJ1-1; D gene unclear. From germline, CDR1 is KGHSH and CDR2 LQKENI. The ends were cut back, 3 bases at V and 1 base at J, with 12 bases in the middle. There are 15 residues in the CDR3.

CDR3 protein: CASSLTGTSYANEQFF. The DNA for the CDR3 is TGCGCCAGCAGCCTAACCGGGACTAGCTATGCCAATGAGCAGTTCTTC. The J gene is TRBJ2-1, the V gene TRBV5-1; TRBD2 agrees at 9 bases. This CDR3 is built from 16 residues. Germline trimming cut 4 bases from V and 6 bases from J; bases unmatched to any gene: 11. Looked up from germline, CDR1 is SGHRS and CDR2 is YFSETQ.

The chain joins TRBV6-5 to TRBJ2-7; D gene ambiguous. The CDR3 covers 14 residues. Per the germline V gene, CDR1 is MNHEY and CDR2 is SVGAGI. Trimming stripped 4 bases from V and 8 bases from J, with 18 bases between. The CDR3 sequence: CASSSRMGIMKQYF. CDR3 sequence (DNA): TGTGCCAGCAGTTCTCGTATGGGCATCATGAAGCAGTACTTC.

The chain joins TRBV27 to TRBJ2-7; 9 positions match TRBD2. V dropped 2 bases and J dropped 0; count of bases not matched to a gene: 11. Germline loops: CDR1 MNHEY, CDR2 SMNVEV (reference sequence). The CDR3 covers 18 residues. CDR3 bases: TGTGCCAGCAGTTTAGGGGGGACGACTAGCGGAAGCTCCTACGAGCAGTACTTC. The encoded protein is CASSLGGTTSGSSYEQYF.